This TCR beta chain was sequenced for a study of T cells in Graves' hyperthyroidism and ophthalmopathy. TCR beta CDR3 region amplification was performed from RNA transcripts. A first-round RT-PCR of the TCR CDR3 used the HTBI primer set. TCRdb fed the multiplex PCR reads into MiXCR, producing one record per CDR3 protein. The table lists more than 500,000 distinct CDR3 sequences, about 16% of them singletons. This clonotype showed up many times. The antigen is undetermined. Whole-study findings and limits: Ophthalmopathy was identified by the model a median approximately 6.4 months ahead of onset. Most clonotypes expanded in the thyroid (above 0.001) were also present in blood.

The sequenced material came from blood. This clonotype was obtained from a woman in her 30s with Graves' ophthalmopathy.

The CDR3, as DNA: TGTGCCAGCTCAAGGACAGGTGGAAACACCATATATTTT. Protein: CASSRTGGNTIYF. The chain is built from TRBV18 and TRBJ1-3; 7 bases agree with TRBD1. This CDR3 has 13 residues. CDR1 is KGHSH, CDR2 LQKENI, per germline. V shed 5 bases, J shed 3 bases, and the junction held 1 base outside the gene matches.